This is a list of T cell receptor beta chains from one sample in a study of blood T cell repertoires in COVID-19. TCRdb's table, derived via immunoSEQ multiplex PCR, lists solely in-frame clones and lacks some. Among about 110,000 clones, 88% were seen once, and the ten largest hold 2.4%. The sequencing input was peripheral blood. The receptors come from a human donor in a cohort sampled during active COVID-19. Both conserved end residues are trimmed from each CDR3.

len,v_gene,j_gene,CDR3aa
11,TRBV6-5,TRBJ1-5,ASNRGPGQPQH
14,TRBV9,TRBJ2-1,AGSGREGHSYNEQF
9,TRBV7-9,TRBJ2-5,ASSVRGTQY
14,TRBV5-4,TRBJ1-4,ASSRGQFATNEKLF
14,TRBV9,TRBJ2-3,ASSSPEGDTLPFMD
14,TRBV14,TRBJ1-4,ASSQRLTGPNEKLF
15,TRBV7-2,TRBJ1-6,ASSLGVVGQKNSPLH
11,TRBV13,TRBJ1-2,ASSLTYNYGYT
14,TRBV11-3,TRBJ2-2,ASSRGRGGGTGELF
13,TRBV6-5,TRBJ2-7,ASMGGHSLIYEQY
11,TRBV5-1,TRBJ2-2,ASAEGSTGELF
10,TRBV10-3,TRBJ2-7,ASQDSSYEQY
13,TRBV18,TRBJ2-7,ASSLPGTGTYEQY
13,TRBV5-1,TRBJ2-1,ASSLSGRTGGEQF
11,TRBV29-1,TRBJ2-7,SVRQGVIEEQY
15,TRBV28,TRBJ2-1,ASSSRTGGDPGNEQF
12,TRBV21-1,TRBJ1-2,ASSNLRRFYGYT
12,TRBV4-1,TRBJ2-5,ASSHYGGEETQY
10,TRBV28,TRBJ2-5,ASSRTVETQY
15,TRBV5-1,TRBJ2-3,ASAKGSGSGNTDTQY
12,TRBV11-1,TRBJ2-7,ASSLAGHLSEQY
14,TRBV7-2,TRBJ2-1,ASSLGGTPQYNEQF
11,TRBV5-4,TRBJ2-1,ASSWDRDNEQF
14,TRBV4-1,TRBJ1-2,ASSQGIDRSNYGYT
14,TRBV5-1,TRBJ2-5,ASSFGLAEGRETQY
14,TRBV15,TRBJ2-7,ATSREQGAADYEQY
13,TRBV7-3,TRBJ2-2,ASSSMGQGTGELF
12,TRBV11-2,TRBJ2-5,ASSLRSIQETQY
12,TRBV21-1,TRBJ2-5,ASSKWPDQETQY
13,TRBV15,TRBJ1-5,ATSRAGTGGQPQH
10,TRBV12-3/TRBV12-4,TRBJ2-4,ASSFSGGIQY
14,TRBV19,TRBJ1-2,ASSIPGQDFNYGYT
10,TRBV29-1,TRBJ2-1,SVVADYNEQF
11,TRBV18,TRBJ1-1,ASSPNTDTEAF
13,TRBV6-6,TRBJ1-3,ASSYPGDSGNTIY
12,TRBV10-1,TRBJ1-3,ASSQGGDGNTIY
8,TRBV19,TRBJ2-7,AAPAGEQY
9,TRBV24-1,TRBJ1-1,ATSTDTEAF
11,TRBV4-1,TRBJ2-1,ASSPPLGHEQF
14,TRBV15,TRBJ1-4,ATSRDEGATNEKLF